The clone carrying this T cell receptor beta chain was seen repeatedly, ten times or more. The data were obtained in a study of blood T cells in healthy people across ages. Alongside a J-beta primer mix, a sample-barcoded 5' primer served in a second PCR lasting about 7 to 12 cycles. Each cDNA molecule, via a template-switch adaptor with 12 random nucleotides, was tagged. MiXCR was run by TCRdb on the 5' RACE reads, yielding one entry per CDR3 protein. The table lists over 1,500,000 distinct CDR3 sequences, just under 50% of them singletons. Samples each yielded at least 5.5 micrograms of total RNA. The specimen was blood. The receptor was isolated from a woman in her thirties or forties in good health.

As DNA, the CDR3 is TGTGCCAGCAGTTCCTCCCCCTTCCTCAACCAACTAGCGGGGGGGACCCCATCCGACTACGAGCAGTACTTC. It specifies CASSSSPFLNQLAGGTPSDYEQYF. The rearrangement uses TRBV28 and TRBJ2-7; 13 bases fit TRBD2. The CDR3 loop spans 24 amino acids. V trimming: 4 bases; J trimming: 3 bases; junction bases outside the gene matches: 30. Germline CDR1 reads MDHEN; CDR2 reads SYDVKM.